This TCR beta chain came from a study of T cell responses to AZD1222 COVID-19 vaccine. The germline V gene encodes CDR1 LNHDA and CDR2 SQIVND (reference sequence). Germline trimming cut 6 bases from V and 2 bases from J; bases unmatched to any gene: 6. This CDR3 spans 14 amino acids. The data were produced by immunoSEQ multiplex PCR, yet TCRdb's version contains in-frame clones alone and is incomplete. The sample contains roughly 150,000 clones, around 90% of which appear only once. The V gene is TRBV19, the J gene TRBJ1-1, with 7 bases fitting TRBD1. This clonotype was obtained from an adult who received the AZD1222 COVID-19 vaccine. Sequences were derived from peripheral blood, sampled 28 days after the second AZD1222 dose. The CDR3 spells CASRLGTANTEAFF. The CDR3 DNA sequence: TGTGCCAGTAGACTCGGGACAGCAAACACTGAAGCTTTCTTT.